Presented here are 23 T cell receptor beta chains from one specimen sequenced in a study of PD-1 blockade in classical Hodgkin lymphoma. TCRdb keeps only in-frame clones here, not all; method: immunoSEQ multiplex PCR. The table includes around 20,000 clones, 75% to 85% detected once. Every patient relapsed after autologous stem cell transplantation, and brentuximab vedotin exposure varied. This sample comprised peripheral blood mononuclear cells (PBMCs), obtained before the second cycle of nivolumab. The receptor set was obtained from a human donor with classical Hodgkin lymphoma.

This chain joins TRBV4-1 and TRBJ2-3; 9 bases are a match to TRBD2. Germline assignment: CDR1 MGHRA and CDR2 YSYEKL. CDR3 length: 16 residues. Germline trimming cut 3 bases from V and 9 bases from J; bases unmatched to any gene: 13. In nucleotides, the CDR3 is TGCGCCAGCAGCCAGCCTAGCGGGGCCACCTATACAACGCAGTATTTT. It codes for CASSQPSGATYTTQYF.

The rearrangement uses TRBV5-1 and TRBJ2-5; 14 bases map to TRBD2. The CDR3 consists of 18 residues. V lost 4 bases to trimming and J lost 2 bases; unmatched junction nucleotides: 10. Germline V gives CDR1 SGHRS, CDR2 YFSETQ. The CDR3 nucleotides read TGCGCCAGCAGCAAGACTAGCGGGGGGGCGACGGTACAAGAGACCCAGTACTTC. Translation: CASSKTSGGATVQETQYF. The full variable domain, in which reference TRBV5-1 and TRBJ2-5 provide the parts outside the CDR3, is KAGVTQTPRYLIKTRGQQVTLSCSPISGHRSVSWYQQTPGQGLQFLFEYFSETQRNKGNFPGRFSGRQFSNSRSEMNVSTLELGDSALYLCASSKTSGGATVQETQYFGPGTRLLVL.

The chain employs TRBV7-9 and TRBJ2-2, with a tentative D call TRBD2 (6 bases). V lost 1 base and J 0 bases, leaving 12 bases between the germline ends. The CDR3 length is 17 residues. Germline values: CDR1 SEHNR, CDR2 FQNEAQ (reference sequence). The CDR3 reads CASSLGSGVPNTGELFF. CDR3 coding DNA: TGTGCCAGCAGCTTAGGGTCGGGGGTTCCGAACACCGGGGAGCTGTTTTTT.

This clone was observed once. The chain is built from TRBV6-5 and TRBJ1-2; 9 nucleotides align to TRBD1. The CDR3 loop spans 14 amino acids. Germline V CDR1 and CDR2: MNHEY, SVGAGI. J was trimmed by 6 bases and V by 6 bases; bases with no gene match: 8. CDR3 loop: CASRRQGGNDGYTF. As DNA, the CDR3 is TGTGCCAGCAGGCGACAGGGGGGAAACGATGGCTACACCTTC.

This clone was picked up one time. The V call is TRBV4-2, the J call TRBJ2-3; D possibly corresponds to TRBD1 (5 bases). Looked up from germline, CDR1 is LGHNA and CDR2 is YNFKEQ. The CDR3 is made up of 17 amino acids. Deletions cut 0 bases from V and 4 bases from J, with 17 bases between. CDR3 nucleotides: TGTGCCAGCAGCCAAGATCGGACGCAGGGTTTCGCAGATACGCAGTATTTT. Its translation: CASSQDRTQGFADTQYF.

CDR3 in amino acids: CASSKDPVASPLHF. The CDR3, as DNA: TGTGCCAGCAGCAAAGACCCAGTCGCTTCACCCCTCCACTTT. The rearrangement joins TRBV21-1 to TRBJ1-6; TRBD1, the table's D call, lacks a check against the DNA. TRBV21-1 corresponds to a pseudogene. CDR3 length: 14 residues.

This clone was observed a single time. The V call is TRBV5-6, the J call TRBJ2-1; D unresolved. This CDR3 is 13 amino acids long. In germline, CDR1 is SGHDT, CDR2 YYEEEE. V was shortened by 6 bases and J by 8 bases, with 15 bases between the two germline ends. The CDR3 coding sequence is TGTGCCAGCACCCCGCTGGTGCACGATGAGCAGTTCTTC. It codes for CASTPLVHDEQFF.

This chain joins TRBV29-1 and TRBJ2-5, with a tentative D call TRBD2 (6 bases). The V end was cut by 8 bases, the J end by 4 bases, with 14 bases between. Germline CDR1 and CDR2: SQVTM and ANQGSEA. CDR3 size: 12 residues. Here the CDR3 reads CSFRGGAETQYF. CDR3 coding DNA: TGCAGCTTCCGAGGAGGGGCAGAGACCCAGTACTTC.

V and J are TRBV5-5 and TRBJ1-1; D is possibly TRBD1 (6 bases). V lost 0 bases, J lost 0 bases, and 15 bases lay in between. The germline gives CDR1 SGHKS, CDR2 YYEKEE (reference sequence). This CDR3 contains 17 residues. CDR3 region: CASSLEGGSGLNTEAFF. CDR3 coding DNA: TGTGCCAGCAGCTTGGAGGGGGGCTCGGGGCTGAACACTGAAGCTTTCTTT.

This clone has only a few counts. The J gene is TRBJ1-6, the V gene TRBV10-3; maybe TRBD1 (5 bases). Trimming removed 11 bases at V and 7 bases at J, with 12 bases between. The CDR3 totals 12 residues. Germline V gene lookup returns CDR1 ENHRY and CDR2 SYGVKD. CDR3 sequence (DNA): TGTGCCCATCGGGGGGAAAATTCACCCCTCCACTTT. Translating it yields CAHRGENSPLHF.

DNA of the CDR3: TGTGCCAGCAGTGAACCCCGGGGTGACATGAACACTGAAGCTTTCTTT. Residues: CASSEPRGDMNTEAFF. The chain joins TRBV2 to TRBJ1-1; the D is unclear. Trimming removed 2 bases from V and 0 bases from J, with 13 bases in between. The germline V gene has CDR1 SNHLY and CDR2 FYNNEI. The CDR3 length is 16 residues.

This chain joins TRBV4-2 and TRBJ2-1; 7 bases match TRBD2. Germline V CDR1 and CDR2: LGHNA, YNFKEQ. V shed 0 bases and J 0 bases; nucleotides not matched to a gene: 2. The CDR3 is 16 amino acids. The CDR3 DNA reads as TGTGCCAGCAGCCAAGAGGGCGGGGGCTCCTACAATGAGCAGTTCTTC. Translation gives CASSQEGGGSYNEQFF.

The V call is TRBV5-1, the J call TRBJ2-3, with D uncertain. This CDR3 spans 15 amino acids. CDR1 SGHRS and CDR2 YFSETQ come from the germline V gene. The V and J ends lost 0 bases and 4 bases respectively, with 12 bases between them. The CDR3 region is CASSLVQARSDTQYF. As DNA, the CDR3 is TGCGCCAGCAGCTTGGTTCAGGCTCGTTCAGATACGCAGTATTTT.

The chain joins TRBV2 to TRBJ2-5, with 7 positions matching TRBD1. V trimming: 4 bases; J trimming: 4 bases; junction bases outside the gene matches: 12. There are 16 residues in the CDR3. Germline CDR1 reads SNHLY; CDR2 reads FYNNEI. The CDR3, as DNA: TGTGCCAGCAGTGGTACGTCGACAGGGTGGGGAGAGACCCAGTACTTC. It is translated as CASSGTSTGWGETQYF.

The chain has TRBV28 and TRBJ2-7, with 8 bases that match TRBD2. This CDR3 comprises 17 residues. Germline CDR1 reads MDHEN; CDR2 reads SYDVKM. V dropped 6 bases and J dropped 9; count of bases not matched to a gene: 22. The CDR3 is CASSPYNRAGGRTWQYF. CDR3 in DNA: TGTGCCAGCAGCCCCTATAATCGGGCGGGAGGACGAACGTGGCAGTACTTC. The complete variable domain, with remaining parts taken from reference TRBV28 and TRBJ2-7, reads DVKVTQSSRYLVKRTGEKVFLECVQDMDHENMFWYRQDPGLGLRLIYFSYDVKMKEKGDIPEGYSVSREKKERFSLILESASTNQTSMYLCASSPYNRAGGRTWQYFGPGTRLTVT.

The rearrangement links TRBV5-1 to TRBJ2-2; the D call may be TRBD1 or TRBD2 (5 bases each). Germline V gene lookup returns CDR1 SGHRS and CDR2 YFSETQ. V shed 8 bases and J shed 3 bases, with 11 bases lying between them. The CDR3 runs 13 residues. The CDR3 DNA reads TGCGCCAGTTTTGAGGGGTACACCGGGGAGCTGTTTTTT. Translation gives CASFEGYTGELFF. Drawing the rest from reference TRBV5-1 and TRBJ2-2, the complete variable domain is KAGVTQTPRYLIKTRGQQVTLSCSPISGHRSVSWYQQTPGQGLQFLFEYFSETQRNKGNFPGRFSGRQFSNSRSEMNVSTLELGDSALYLCASFEGYTGELFFGEGSRLTVL.

The chain recombines TRBV10-1 with TRBJ1-5; no reliable D call. The V and J ends lost 2 bases and 3 bases respectively, with 8 bases between them. The CDR3 totals 14 residues. Germline V gives CDR1 WNHNN, CDR2 SYGVQD (reference sequence). The CDR3 here is CASSEAGYNQPQHF. CDR3 DNA: TGCGCCAGCAGTGAGGCGGGATACAATCAGCCCCAGCATTTT.

The V call is TRBV7-2, the J call TRBJ2-7; D is tentatively TRBD1 or TRBD2 (6 bases each). CDR1 and CDR2 from the germline V gene are SGHTA and FQGNSA. The CDR3 has 18 residues. Trimming pared 5 bases from V and 2 bases from J, leaving 25 bases between. In DNA form, the CDR3 reads TGTGCCAGCAGCCCGAGTTTCGGGGGCTTAAGCACTCCCTACGAGCAGTACTTC. Its translation: CASSPSFGGLSTPYEQYF.

This chain uses TRBV27 with TRBJ2-1; no clear D gene. CDR1 and CDR2 (germline): MNHEY, SMNVEV (reference sequence). V lost 3 bases and J lost 6, with 3 bases in between. The CDR3 loop spans 11 amino acids. CDR3 protein: CASSFLNEQFF. The CDR3 DNA sequence: TGTGCCAGCAGTTTCCTCAATGAGCAGTTCTTC.

This chain links TRBV10-3 with TRBJ2-3; TRBD2 is a possible D gene (5 bases). Between the trimmed V and J ends, which lost 0 bases and 0 bases, there was a span of 10 bases. The CDR3 covers 16 residues. The germline CDR1 and CDR2 sequences are ENHRY and SYGVKD. The CDR3 region is CAISESRGGSTDTQYF. Here the CDR3 DNA reads TGTGCCATCAGTGAGTCGAGAGGCGGGAGCACAGATACGCAGTATTTT.

The chain combines TRBV7-2 with TRBJ1-1, with 8 positions matching TRBD1. Germline V lookup: CDR1 SGHTA, CDR2 FQGNSA. V dropped 4 bases and J dropped 5; count of bases not matched to a gene: 6. CDR3 size: 14 residues. CDR3 DNA: TGTGCCAGCAGCTCCCAGGGGGCGCAAACTGAAGCTTTCTTT. Its translation is CASSSQGAQTEAFF.

A single count supports this clone. This rearrangement joins TRBV7-8 to TRBJ1-5; D unresolved. CDR1 and CDR2 from the germline V gene are SGHVS and FQNEAQ. The CDR3 has 14 residues. Trimming pared 2 bases from V and 2 bases from J, leaving 7 bases between. CDR3 protein: CASSLRRGNQPQHF. The CDR3, as DNA: TGTGCCAGCAGCTTAAGAAGGGGCAATCAGCCCCAGCATTTT.

This clone has only a few counts. This chain joins TRBV5-1 and TRBJ2-2; TRBD2 matches 7 bases. Per the germline V gene, CDR1 is SGHRS and CDR2 is YFSETQ. This CDR3 spans 14 amino acids. V gave up 4 bases and J gave up 6 bases; unmatched junction bases: 6. In DNA form, the CDR3 reads TGCGCCAGCAGCCCGCGGGGGTCCGCCGGGGAGCTGTTTTTT. Encoded protein: CASSPRGSAGELFF.